This T cell receptor (beta chain) stems from a study of cytomegalovirus exposure and HLA in healthy donors. The PCR contained 60 Vbeta and 13 Jbeta primers. The repertoire was sequenced with immunoSEQ multiplex PCR; TCRdb's copy has only in-frame clones and lacks some. The repertoire holds around 110,000 clones, with roughly 76% as singletons. V shed 2 bases and J shed 5 bases, with 16 bases lying between them. There are 15 residues in the CDR3. The germline CDR1 and CDR2 sequences are MNHNY and SVGAGI (reference sequence). The TCR was taken from a man aged 18 to 30 in good health and CMV-seronegative. This chain links TRBV6-6 with TRBJ2-7; D possibly corresponds to TRBD2 (6 bases). Sequenced: PBMCs. CDR3 sequence: CASSYTPGLSHEQYF. In DNA form, the CDR3 reads TGTGCCAGCAGTTACACCCCGGGACTCAGCCACGAGCAGTACTTC.